This T cell receptor beta chain was obtained from a study of Ad26.COV2.S vaccination and SARS-CoV-2 variants. The CDR3 has 14 amino acids. V lost 8 bases to trimming and J lost 3 bases; unmatched junction nucleotides: 9. Germline CDR1 MDHEN, CDR2 SYDVKM. Generated by immunoSEQ multiplex PCR, the TCRdb table keeps only in-frame clones and is missing some. Of fewer than 600,000 clones in the sample, 80% to 90% are singletons; the top ten hold more than 1.5%. Treatment denoted: over 15 received Ad26.COV2.S at low or high dose, single or two shots; several received placebo; per-sample allocation not given. Day 63 after the first vaccine or placebo injection was the time point for sampling.

The TCR was taken from a person between 18 and 65 years old who received the Ad26.COV2.S COVID-19 vaccine or a placebo. This chain joins TRBV28 and TRBJ2-5; 7 bases match TRBD2. The sequences come from peripheral blood, collected in a trial of Ad26.COV2.S vaccine versus placebo. In nucleotides, the CDR3 is TGTGCCAGCCCTACTCGGGGAGGGGAAGAGACCCAGTACTTC. Protein product: CASPTRGGEETQYF. Full variable domain (outside the CDR3, taken from reference TRBV28 and TRBJ2-5): DVKVTQSSRYLVKRTGEKVFLECVQDMDHENMFWYRQDPGLGLRLIYFSYDVKMKEKGDIPEGYSVSREKKERFSLILESASTNQTSMYLCASPTRGGEETQYFGPGTRLLVL.